This entry lists 22 T cell receptor beta chains sequenced from one sample in a study of blood T cell repertoires in COVID-19. The repertoire was sequenced with immunoSEQ multiplex PCR; TCRdb's copy has only in-frame clones and lacks some. The sample holds over 250,000 clones, roughly 88% seen once. Sequenced: PBMCs or T cells enriched from blood (not recorded which). The receptors were gathered from a woman aged 25 to 45 who had recovered from COVID-19.

V gene TRBV27 combines with J gene TRBJ1-1; no reliable D call. The CDR3 totals 13 residues. Per germline, CDR1 MNHEY and CDR2 SMNVEV (reference sequence). V was shortened by 4 bases and J by 1 base, with 7 bases between the two germline ends. The CDR3 sequence is CASSYYRNTEAFF. The DNA for the CDR3 is TGTGCCAGCAGTTATTACAGGAACACTGAAGCTTTCTTT.

V gene TRBV28 combines with J gene TRBJ1-3; no reliable D call. This CDR3 is built from 15 residues. Between the trimmed V and J ends, which lost 2 bases and 0 bases, there was a span of 8 bases. CDR1 and CDR2 from the germline V gene are MDHEN and SYDVKM. CDR3 bases: TGTGCCAGCAGTTTACAGGCTACCTCTGGAAACACCATATATTTT. Translation gives CASSLQATSGNTIYF.

This chain joins TRBV2 and TRBJ1-2, with D maybe TRBD1 (5 bases). The V and J ends lost 4 bases and 5 bases respectively, with 8 bases between them. Germline V CDR1 and CDR2: SNHLY, FYNNEI. The CDR3 extends over 12 amino acids. The CDR3 loop reads CASSGREYGYTF. In DNA, the CDR3 is TGTGCCAGCAGTGGCAGGGAATATGGCTACACCTTC. The full variable domain, completed using reference TRBV2 and TRBJ1-2, is EPEVTQTPSHQVTQMGQEVILRCVPISNHLYFYWYRQILGQKVEFLVSFYNNEISEKSEIFDDQFSVERPDGSNFTLKIRSTKLEDSAMYFCASSGREYGYTFGSGTRLTVV.

The chain carries TRBV5-4 and TRBJ1-3; D is perhaps TRBD1 (6 bases). The CDR3 length is 17 residues. Trimming left V 4 bases short and J 3 bases short, with 20 bases between. CDR1 and CDR2 (germline): SGHNT, YYREEE (reference sequence). CDR3 sequence: CASSRLGRGSDGNTIYF. The DNA for the CDR3 is TGTGCCAGCAGCCGGCTAGGGAGGGGGTCTGATGGAAACACCATATATTTT. The whole variable domain, remainder taken from reference TRBV5-4 and TRBJ1-3, is ETGVTQSPTHLIKTRGQQVTLRCSSQSGHNTVSWYQQALGQGPQFIFQYYREEENGRGNFPPRFSGLQFPNYSSELNVNALELDDSALYLCASSRLGRGSDGNTIYFGEGSWLTVV.

The chain carries TRBV4-1 and TRBJ1-6; D gene unclear. Per the germline V gene, CDR1 is MGHRA and CDR2 is YSYEKL. V lost 2 bases and J lost 5, with 13 bases in between. The CDR3 is 16 amino acids. The chain's CDR3 is CASSQTSARDNSPLHF. Here the CDR3 DNA reads TGCGCCAGCAGCCAAACCTCGGCGCGGGATAATTCACCCCTCCACTTT.

This clone was observed a handful of times. The chain couples TRBV28 to TRBJ1-1; unclear D gene. V lost 8 bases and J 0 bases, leaving 10 bases between the germline ends. CDR1 and CDR2 (germline): MDHEN, SYDVKM. The CDR3 is 13 residues long. The CDR3 is CASRELMNTEAFF. The DNA for the CDR3 is TGTGCCAGCCGAGAGCTCATGAACACTGAAGCTTTCTTT.

The V call is TRBV27, the J call TRBJ2-7; 7 nucleotides match TRBD2. V was clipped by 7 bases and J by 6 bases; unmatched bases: 9. The germline V gene encodes CDR1 MNHEY and CDR2 SMNVEV (reference sequence). The CDR3 loop spans 13 amino acids. The CDR3 here is CASTTTSGGEQYF. CDR3 bases: TGTGCCAGCACTACGACTTCGGGGGGCGAGCAGTACTTC.

This sequence joins TRBV11-3 and TRBJ2-5; perhaps TRBD1 as D (6 bases). Between the trimmed V and J ends, which lost 0 bases and 4 bases, there was a span of 24 bases. The V gene's germline CDR1 is SGHNT and CDR2 YENEEA. The CDR3 is 19 amino acids. The CDR3 reads CASSLDGSPGARLGETQYF. CDR3 nucleotides: TGTGCCAGCAGCTTAGACGGTTCTCCAGGGGCTCGTTTAGGAGAGACCCAGTACTTC.

The chain has TRBV30 and TRBJ2-3; 10 bases match TRBD2. CDR1 is GTSNPN and CDR2 is SVGIG in the germline V gene (reference sequence). The ends lost 5 bases at V and 3 bases at J; junction bases unmatched: 11. The CDR3 spans 16 residues. The CDR3 region is CAWSDMLSGRTDTQYF. The CDR3 DNA reads as TGTGCCTGGTCCGACATGCTTAGCGGGAGGACAGATACGCAGTATTTT.

The J gene is TRBJ2-6, the V gene TRBV28; 7 nucleotides match TRBD2. The length of the CDR3 is 15 residues. Germline CDR1 and CDR2: MDHEN and SYDVKM. J was trimmed by 2 bases and V by 5 bases; bases with no gene match: 3. The CDR3 loop is CASSTGRAGANVLTF. The CDR3 DNA is TGTGCCAGCAGTACTGGGAGGGCTGGGGCCAACGTCCTGACTTTC. Variable domain in full (rest from reference TRBV28 and TRBJ2-6): DVKVTQSSRYLVKRTGEKVFLECVQDMDHENMFWYRQDPGLGLRLIYFSYDVKMKEKGDIPEGYSVSREKKERFSLILESASTNQTSMYLCASSTGRAGANVLTFGAGSRLTVL.

CDR3 DNA sequence: TGTGCCAGCAGCCTAAGGACTAGCGGGGGCACAGATACGCAGTATTTT. Protein product: CASSLRTSGGTDTQYF. The J gene is TRBJ2-3, the V gene TRBV7-2; 12 bases agree with TRBD2. V lost 5 bases and J lost 1; bases outside the gene matches: 4. The CDR3 extends over 16 amino acids. Per the germline V gene, CDR1 is SGHTA and CDR2 is FQGNSA. Full variable domain (remainder filled in from reference TRBV7-2 and TRBJ2-3): GAGVSQSPSNKVTEKGKDVELRCDPISGHTALYWYRQSLGQGLEFLIYFQGNSAPDKSGLPSDRFSAERTGGSVSTLTIQRTQQEDSAVYLCASSLRTSGGTDTQYFGPGTRLTVL.

This chain links TRBV11-3 with TRBJ1-2; D possibly corresponds to TRBD1 (5 bases). CDR1 is SGHNT, CDR2 YENEEA, per germline. The CDR3 contains 14 residues. The V end lost 4 bases, the J end lost 1 base, and 10 bases lay between the germline ends. CDR3 sequence: CASSSGGFNYGYTF. The CDR3 DNA reads as TGTGCCAGCAGCTCGGGGGGGTTTAACTATGGCTACACCTTC.

This rearrangement joins TRBV28 to TRBJ2-7, with D perhaps matching TRBD1 (6 bases). V lost 3 bases and J lost 3, with 30 bases in between. Germline V lookup: CDR1 MDHEN, CDR2 SYDVKM. The CDR3 loop spans 20 amino acids. The CDR3 is CASSFGAQAQGPPGIYEQYF. CDR3 DNA sequence: TGTGCCAGCAGTTTTGGGGCTCAGGCACAGGGCCCGCCGGGGATCTACGAGCAGTACTTC.

The chain carries TRBV28 and TRBJ2-7; TRBD1 might be the D (6 bases). The germline V and J ends were trimmed by 6 bases and 0 bases, with 9 bases remaining between them. Germline assignment: CDR1 MDHEN and CDR2 SYDVKM. This CDR3 has 13 residues. CDR3 sequence (DNA): TGTGCCAGCAGAAGGGACAACTCCTACGAGCAGTACTTC. Its protein product is CASRRDNSYEQYF.

The genes are TRBV27 and TRBJ2-7, with a possible D match to TRBD1 (5 bases). The V and J ends lost 2 bases and 6 bases respectively, with 8 bases between them. The CDR3 extends over 12 amino acids. CDR1 and CDR2 from the germline V gene are MNHEY and SMNVEV (reference sequence). The CDR3 DNA is TGTGCCAGCAGTTTACCAGGGTTCGAGCAGTACTTC. Its translation is CASSLPGFEQYF.

The CDR3, as DNA: TGTGCCAGCAGCCAAGAGACAGGGGGCTATGGCTACACCTTC. Its translation: CASSQETGGYGYTF. The V gene is TRBV14, the J gene TRBJ1-2; 9 bases agree with TRBD1. V lost 0 bases and J lost 4; bases outside the gene matches: 0. Germline CDR1 and CDR2: SGHDN and FVKESK. This CDR3 region has 14 residues.

The V gene is TRBV3-1 (or the pseudogene TRBV3-2), the J gene TRBJ1-1, with no clear D. There are 13 residues in the CDR3. Germline V CDR1 and CDR2: LGHDT, YNNKEL (reference sequence). V dropped 1 base and J dropped 5 bases, with 8 bases sitting between them. CDR3 sequence reads: CASSQGLETEAFF. CDR3 coding DNA: TGTGCCAGCAGCCAAGGATTAGAGACTGAAGCTTTCTTT.

The chain employs TRBV4-3 and TRBJ1-4; a possible D gene is TRBD1 (6 bases). The CDR3 consists of 14 residues. V was cut by 0 bases and J by 7 bases, with 9 bases left in between. In germline, CDR1 is LGHNA, CDR2 YSLEER. The CDR3 bases are TGCGCCAGCAGCCAAGATGGGGACACTGAAAAACTGTTTTTT. This gives the protein CASSQDGDTEKLFF.

CDR3 in amino acids: CAIRPGQGDYGYTF. The DNA of the CDR3 is TGTGCCATCAGACCCGGACAGGGGGACTATGGCTACACCTTC. The chain links TRBV10-3 to TRBJ1-2; TRBD1 aligns across 10 bases. Germline CDR1 reads ENHRY; CDR2 reads SYGVKD. The trim removed 6 bases at V and 3 bases at J, leaving 4 bases unmatched. CDR3 size: 14 residues.

The rearrangement joins TRBV5-1 to TRBJ1-3; the D gene is possibly TRBD1 (6 bases). The CDR3 sequence is 17 residues long. V was shortened by 0 bases and J by 4 bases, with 17 bases between the two germline ends. Germline CDR1 is SGHRS and CDR2 is YFSETQ. DNA of the CDR3: TGCGCCAGCAGCTTGGTAGGCCAAAGGGGGTCCGGAAACACCATATATTTT. It yields the protein CASSLVGQRGSGNTIYF.

The chain employs TRBV4-3 and TRBJ1-2; 10 bases are a match to TRBD1. The CDR3 contains 16 residues. Looked up from germline, CDR1 is LGHNA and CDR2 is YSLEER. The J segment lost 4 bases and the V segment lost 4 bases, leaving 9 bases of the junction unmatched. In nucleotides, the CDR3 is TGCGCCAGCAGCCGAAGGGACAGGGGAGGCTTCTATGGCTACACCTTC. The encoded protein is CASSRRDRGGFYGYTF.

The rearrangement links TRBV9 to TRBJ1-3; the D gene is possibly TRBD1 (6 bases). From germline, CDR1 is SGDLS and CDR2 YYNGEE. The CDR3 runs to 13 residues. Deletions cut 5 bases from V and 5 bases from J, with 11 bases between. The CDR3 spells CASSPRGRNTIYF. The CDR3 bases are TGTGCCAGCAGTCCCAGGGGTAGAAACACCATATATTTT. The whole variable domain, filled in from reference TRBV9 and TRBJ1-3, reads DSGVTQTPKHLITATGQRVTLRCSPRSGDLSVYWYQQSLDQGLQFLIQYYNGEERAKGNILERFSAQQFPDLHSELNLSSLELGDSALYFCASSPRGRNTIYFGEGSWLTVV.